The next 9 T cell receptor beta chains were all read from a single sample in a study of CD8 T cells in ankylosing spondylitis. Study findings and constraints: A motif of fewer than ten highly homologous TCR beta variants was seen as apparently characteristic of ankylosing spondylitis blood.

Antigens of these TCRs are unknown. TCRdb used MiXCR to reprocess the 5' RACE reads, holding one entry per CDR3 protein. The sample records about 840,000 distinct CDR3 sequences, 10% to 15% being singletons. Material for sequencing was blood, either unsorted or a sorted T cell fraction (not recorded which). These TCRs come from a male donor with ankylosing spondylitis.

The chain has TRBV4-2 and TRBJ2-2, with D unclear. CDR1 is LGHNA and CDR2 is YNFKEQ in the germline V gene. The V and J ends lost 3 bases and 7 bases respectively, with 21 bases between them. This CDR3 has 17 residues. CDR3 DNA sequence: TGTGCCAGCAGCCAGCTCGAAACACGGGCTCACGTCGGGGAGCTGTTTTTT. It encodes CASSQLETRAHVGELFF.

There are a few counts of this clonotype. The chain is built from TRBV29-1 and TRBJ2-1; 7 positions match TRBD2. The germline V gene encodes CDR1 SQVTM and CDR2 ANQGSEA. The ends lost 4 bases at V and 6 bases at J; junction bases unmatched: 6. The CDR3 has 13 amino acids. The DNA of the CDR3 is TGCAGCGTTGGTGGCTGGGAGGGCAATGAGCAGTTCTTC. Amino acid sequence: CSVGGWEGNEQFF.

The DNA of the CDR3 is TGTGCCATCAGTAAAGCGGGCCCTGGAAATGAGCAGTTCTTC. Protein: CAISKAGPGNEQFF. The chain is built from TRBV10-3 and TRBJ2-1; possible D gene TRBD2, 6 bases. The germline gives CDR1 ENHRY, CDR2 SYGVKD. This CDR3 contains 14 residues. V was cut by 5 bases and J by 7 bases, with 15 bases left in between.

This clonotype showed up many times. The chain couples TRBV29-1 to TRBJ1-4; TRBD1 matches 7 bases. This CDR3 contains 13 residues. The V and J ends lost 7 bases and 13 bases, in that order; junction bases with no gene match: 15. The germline V gene has CDR1 SQVTM and CDR2 ANQGSEA. This CDR3 reads CSALTGYSGRLFF. In DNA form, the CDR3 reads TGCAGCGCCCTGACAGGGTACTCCGGCAGACTGTTTTTT.

This clonotype has a handful of counts. The gene calls are TRBV5-6 and TRBJ2-7; 11 positions match TRBD1. Germline CDR1 reads SGHDT; CDR2 reads YYEEEE. This CDR3 is built from 15 residues. Germline trimming cut 2 bases from V and 2 bases from J; bases unmatched to any gene: 3. The CDR3 spells CASSFWGQGAYEQYF. The CDR3 DNA is TGTGCCAGCAGCTTCTGGGGACAGGGGGCCTACGAGCAGTACTTC.

The genes are TRBV20-1 and TRBJ1-2; D is uncertain. V was clipped by 7 bases and J by 2 bases, with 14 bases between them. Germline values: CDR1 DFQATT, CDR2 SNEGSKA (reference sequence). This CDR3 has 13 amino acids. This chain's CDR3 is CSGRADFNYGYTF. DNA of the CDR3: TGCAGTGGCCGGGCAGACTTCAACTATGGCTACACCTTC.

This clonotype was picked up a small number of times. The gene calls are TRBV4-2 and TRBJ2-1; possibly TRBD2 for D (5 bases). Germline loops: CDR1 LGHNA, CDR2 YNFKEQ. Deletions cut 0 bases from V and 3 bases from J, with 9 bases between. This CDR3 has 15 amino acids. CDR3 in amino acids: CASSQERRNYNEQFF. DNA of the CDR3: TGTGCCAGCAGCCAAGAACGGAGGAACTACAATGAGCAGTTCTTC.

This clonotype was observed a few times. V and J are TRBV27 and TRBJ1-5; D uncertain. Germline V gene lookup returns CDR1 MNHEY and CDR2 SMNVEV (reference sequence). There are 14 residues in the CDR3. The V gene lost 5 bases and the J gene lost 11 bases, with 19 bases spanning the gap. CDR3 DNA: TGTGCCAGCAGTCCTATTCCCCGGACCCAGACCCAGCATTTT. Amino acids: CASSPIPRTQTQHF.

V usage is TRBV7-2 and J usage is TRBJ1-5, with D unresolved. This CDR3 region has 14 residues. V was shortened by 4 bases and J by 5 bases, with 12 bases between the two germline ends. Germline values: CDR1 SGHTA, CDR2 FQGNSA. CDR3: CASSSPGPHQPQHF. The CDR3 DNA is TGTGCCAGCAGCTCGCCGGGCCCTCATCAGCCCCAGCATTTT. Supplemented by reference TRBV7-2 and TRBJ1-5, the full variable domain reads GAGVSQSPSNKVTEKGKDVELRCDPISGHTALYWYRQSLGQGLEFLIYFQGNSAPDKSGLPSDRFSAERTGGSVSTLTIQRTQQEDSAVYLCASSSPGPHQPQHFGDGTRLSIL.